The clone carrying this T cell receptor beta chain was observed a handful of times. Antigen: not known. Construction of naive CD8 libraries employed roughly 20,000 to 1,100,000 sorted cells together with 10%, 30% or 50% RNA. Naive CD8 T cells were picked out by sorting for CD8+CD4-CCR7+CD45RA+. Each CDR3 protein gets one entry after TCRdb re-called the PCR reads with MiXCR. The sample includes about half a million distinct CDR3 sequences, around 23% of them seen just once. This sample was included in a study of molecular identifiers for immune sequencing clone quantification. Study conclusions and caveats: In cases of identical TCR molecules sharing a barcode, highly expanded clone sizes could be underestimated. A single cell's spiked Jurkat TCR RNA was reportedly detectable among fewer than 1.1 million naive cells.

The sequencing input was naive CD8+ T cells from blood, with Jurkat cell RNA spiked in. Specified subset: FACS-sorted CD8+CD4-CCR7+CD45RA+ naive T cells. The sequence derives from a human donor in good health. Some libraries in this study had Jurkat cell RNA spiked in.

Written as DNA, the CDR3 is TGTGCCAGCAGGCCCGGGACTACGGGAGAGCAGTTCTTC. This gives the protein CASRPGTTGEQFF. The V and J genes are TRBV7-8 and TRBJ2-1; 7 positions match TRBD2. J lost 10 bases, V lost 6 bases, and 9 bases had no gene match. Germline V gene lookup returns CDR1 SGHVS and CDR2 FQNEAQ. The CDR3 contains 13 residues.